This TCR beta chain was found in a study of shared T cell receptors in the human thymus. V dropped 4 bases and J dropped 16; count of bases not matched to a gene: 10. Germline V CDR1 and CDR2: MNHNY, SVGAGI (reference sequence). The CDR3 covers 12 residues. Measured with immunoSEQ multiplex PCR; TCRdb has only the in-frame clones, and not every one. The profile shows about 380,000 clones, roughly 94% of them singletons. The sample consisted of thymocytes. The TCR comes from a human donor. The V gene is TRBV6-6, the J gene TRBJ2-1; 7 positions agree with TRBD1. CDR3 amino acids: CASSSLDRPLFF. The DNA of the CDR3 is TGTGCCAGCAGTTCGCTGGACAGGCCCCTTTTCTTC.